This T cell receptor (beta chain) originates from a study of cytomegalovirus exposure and HLA in healthy donors. PCR primers comprised 60 Vbeta and 13 Jbeta primers. Methods used by the authors: Unique TCR beta chains totaled roughly 80 million in a later count, with roughly 12 million of them shared. The repertoire was sequenced with immunoSEQ multiplex PCR; TCRdb's copy has only in-frame clones and lacks some. Clone size and V and J calls were adopted from that table, with D and trimming inferred from the DNA. There are roughly 120,000 clones in the sample; around 69% occur only once, and 16% lies in the top ten. V lost 6 bases and J lost 2; bases outside the gene matches: 3. The CDR3 is made up of 15 amino acids. Germline V CDR1 and CDR2: MNHNS, SASEGT. Participants comprised healthy donors of bone marrow.

This chain links TRBV6-1 with TRBJ2-1, with 11 bases fitting TRBD2. The material sequenced was PBMCs. This clonotype was obtained from a man aged 50 to 59 in good health and CMV-seropositive. In nucleotides, the CDR3 is TGTGCCAGCAGGCTAGCGGGAGGCGCCTACAATGAGCAGTTCTTC. This encodes CASRLAGGAYNEQFF.